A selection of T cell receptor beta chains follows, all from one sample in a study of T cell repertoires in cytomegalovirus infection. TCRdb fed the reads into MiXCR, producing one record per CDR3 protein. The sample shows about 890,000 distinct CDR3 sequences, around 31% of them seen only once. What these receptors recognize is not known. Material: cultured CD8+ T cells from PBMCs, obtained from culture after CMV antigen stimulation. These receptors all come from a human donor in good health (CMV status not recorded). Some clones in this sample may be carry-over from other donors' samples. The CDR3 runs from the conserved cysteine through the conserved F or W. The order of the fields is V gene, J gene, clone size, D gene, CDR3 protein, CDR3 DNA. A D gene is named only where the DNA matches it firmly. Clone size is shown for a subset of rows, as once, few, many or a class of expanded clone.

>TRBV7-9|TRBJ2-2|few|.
CASSSPREGSVTGELFF
TGTGCCAGCAGCTCGCCACGGGAAGGTTCGGTCACCGGGGAGCTGTTTTTT
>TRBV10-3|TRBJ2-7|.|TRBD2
CAISVLSPGLAGQLSYEQYF
TGTGCCATCAGTGTGCTAAGCCCGGGACTAGCGGGCCAACTCTCCTACGAGCAGTACTTC
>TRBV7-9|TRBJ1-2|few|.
CASSLDGGGGYTF
TGTGCCAGCAGTCTCGACGGTGGCGGGGGCTACACCTTC
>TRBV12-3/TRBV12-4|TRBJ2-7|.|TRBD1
CASSSGTGTGDEQYF
TGTGCCAGCAGTTCCGGCACCGGGACAGGGGACGAGCAGTACTTC
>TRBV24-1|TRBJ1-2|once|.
CVTSDLGQGMSRYTF
TGTGTCACCAGTGATTTGGGTCAGGGGATGTCACGCTACACCTTC
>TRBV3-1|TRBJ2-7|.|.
CASSQDRVEQYF
TGTGCCAGCAGCCAAGACAGGGTCGAGCAGTACTTC
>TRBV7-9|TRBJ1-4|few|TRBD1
CASSLVNRGWTNEKLFF
TGTGCCAGCAGCTTAGTCAACAGGGGGTGGACTAATGAAAAACTGTTTTTT
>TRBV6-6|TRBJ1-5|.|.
CASSRKHEINQPQHF
TGTGCCAGCAGCCGAAAACATGAGATCAATCAGCCCCAGCATTTT
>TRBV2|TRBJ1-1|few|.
CACCGRRGTEAFF
TGTGCCTGCTGCGGCCGCAGGGGAACTGAAGCTTTCTTT
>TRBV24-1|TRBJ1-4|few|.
CATSDPREVEKLFF
TGTGCCACCAGTGACCCGCGCGAGGTGGAAAAACTGTTTTTT
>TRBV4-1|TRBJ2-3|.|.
CASSHLTEKTDTQYF
TGCGCCAGCAGCCACCTGACGGAAAAAACCGATACGCAGTATTTT
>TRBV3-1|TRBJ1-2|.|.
CASSQVGVGGIYGYTF
TGTGCCAGCAGCCAAGTCGGGGTCGGTGGGATCTATGGCTACACCTTC
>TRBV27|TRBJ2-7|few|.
CASTRRGVSGYEQYF
TGTGCCAGCACCCGCAGGGGAGTCTCAGGGTACGAGCAGTACTTC
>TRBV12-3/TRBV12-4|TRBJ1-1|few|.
CASSFVRMNTEAFF
TGTGCCAGCAGTTTCGTCAGAATGAACACTGAAGCTTTCTTT
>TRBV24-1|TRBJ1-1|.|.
CATWSGTANTEAFF
TGTGCCACTTGGTCCGGGACCGCGAACACTGAAGCTTTCTTT
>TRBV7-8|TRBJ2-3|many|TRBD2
CASSLAIAGEYTDTQYF
TGTGCCAGCAGCTTAGCGATAGCGGGGGAGTACACAGATACGCAGTATTTT
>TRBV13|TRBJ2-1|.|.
CASSPGWRQAYNEQFF
TGTGCCAGCAGCCCCGGGTGGCGACAGGCTTACAATGAGCAGTTCTTC
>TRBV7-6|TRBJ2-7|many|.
CASSLSSSGAEQYF
TGTGCCAGCAGCTTAAGTTCGTCTGGGGCCGAGCAGTACTTC
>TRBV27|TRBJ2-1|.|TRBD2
CASSWRGGPNEQFF
TGTGCCAGCAGTTGGCGGGGGGGCCCCAATGAGCAGTTCTTC